This T cell receptor beta chain was found in a study of OX40 agonist ivuxolimab in advanced cancers. Study details: Partial responses were recorded for three patients, including one with hepatocellular carcinoma and two with cutaneous melanoma.

V shed 3 bases and J shed 3 bases, with 4 bases lying between them. The CDR3 runs 12 residues. Per the germline V gene, CDR1 is LNHDA and CDR2 is SQIVND (reference sequence). Of note for this clone: What it binds is unknown.

The data were produced by immunoSEQ multiplex PCR, yet TCRdb's version contains in-frame clones alone and is incomplete. This table has roughly 65,000 clones, over 60% appearing once. Study-level points and caveats: In the 0.1 to 3.0 mg/kg range, CD4+ and CD8+ blood T cells had expanded clonally by week 6.

Patients were excluded for autoimmune disease history or systemic immunosuppression. Baseline was the first blood sampling point, followed by cycle 4 day 1 and cycle 7 day 1. The chain is built from TRBV19 and TRBJ2-3; no clear D. The sequencing here drew on CD4+ or CD8+ T cells sorted from blood, taken in a trial of the OX40 agonist ivuxolimab. This TCR was recovered from an adult with an advanced solid tumor such as melanoma, head and neck, liver or kidney cancer. The CDR3 sequence is CASSIPTDTQYF. The CDR3, as DNA: TGTGCCAGTAGTATTCCGACAGATACGCAGTATTTT.